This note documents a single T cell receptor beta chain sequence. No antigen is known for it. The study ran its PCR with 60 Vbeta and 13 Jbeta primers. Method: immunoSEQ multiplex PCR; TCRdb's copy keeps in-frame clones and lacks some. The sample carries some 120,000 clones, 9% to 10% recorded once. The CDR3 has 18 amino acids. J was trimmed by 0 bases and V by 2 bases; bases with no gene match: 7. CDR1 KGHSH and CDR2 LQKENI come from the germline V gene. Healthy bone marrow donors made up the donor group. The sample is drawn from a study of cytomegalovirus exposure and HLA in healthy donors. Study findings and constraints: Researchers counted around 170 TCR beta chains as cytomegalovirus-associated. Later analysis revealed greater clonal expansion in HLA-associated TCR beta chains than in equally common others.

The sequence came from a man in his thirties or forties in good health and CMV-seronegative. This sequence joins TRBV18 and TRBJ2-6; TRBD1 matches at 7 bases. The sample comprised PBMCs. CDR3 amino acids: CASSPLGQAFSGANVLTF. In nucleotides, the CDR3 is TGTGCCAGCTCACCATTAGGACAGGCGTTCTCTGGGGCCAACGTCCTGACTTTC. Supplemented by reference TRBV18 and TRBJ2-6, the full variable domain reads NAGVMQNPRHLVRRRGQEARLRCSPMKGHSHVYWYRQLPEEGLKFMVYLQKENIIDESGMPKERFSAEFPKEGPSILRIQQVVRGDSAAYFCASSPLGQAFSGANVLTFGAGSRLTVL.